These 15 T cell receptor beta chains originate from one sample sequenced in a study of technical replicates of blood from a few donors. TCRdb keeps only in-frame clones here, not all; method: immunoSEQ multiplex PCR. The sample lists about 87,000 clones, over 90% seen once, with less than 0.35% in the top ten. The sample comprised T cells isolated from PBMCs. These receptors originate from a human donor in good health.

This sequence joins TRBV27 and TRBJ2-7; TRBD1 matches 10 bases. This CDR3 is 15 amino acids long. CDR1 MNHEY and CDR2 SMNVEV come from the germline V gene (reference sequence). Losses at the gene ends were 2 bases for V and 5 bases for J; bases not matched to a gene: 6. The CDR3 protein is CASSLTGTGADEQYF. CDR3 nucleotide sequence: TGTGCCAGCAGTTTAACAGGGACAGGGGCCGACGAGCAGTACTTC.

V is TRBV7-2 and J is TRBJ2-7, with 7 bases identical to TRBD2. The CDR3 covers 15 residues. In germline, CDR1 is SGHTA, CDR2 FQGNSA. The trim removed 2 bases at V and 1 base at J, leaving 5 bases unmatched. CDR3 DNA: TGTGCCAGCAGCTTACTTACTAGCGTTTCCTACGAGCAGTACTTC. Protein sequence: CASSLLTSVSYEQYF.

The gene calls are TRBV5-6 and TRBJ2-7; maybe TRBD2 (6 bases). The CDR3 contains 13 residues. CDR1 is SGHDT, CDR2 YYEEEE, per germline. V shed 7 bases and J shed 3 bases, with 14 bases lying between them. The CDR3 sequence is CASGLGSGYEQYF. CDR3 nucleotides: TGTGCCAGCGGCCTGGGTAGCGGCTACGAGCAGTACTTC.

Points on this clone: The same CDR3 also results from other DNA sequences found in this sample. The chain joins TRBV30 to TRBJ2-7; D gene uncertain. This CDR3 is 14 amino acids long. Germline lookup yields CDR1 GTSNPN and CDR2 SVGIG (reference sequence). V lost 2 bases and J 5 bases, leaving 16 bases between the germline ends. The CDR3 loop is CAWSSKFFRDEQYF. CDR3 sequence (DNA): TGTGCCTGGAGTTCCAAGTTTTTCCGGGACGAGCAGTACTTC.

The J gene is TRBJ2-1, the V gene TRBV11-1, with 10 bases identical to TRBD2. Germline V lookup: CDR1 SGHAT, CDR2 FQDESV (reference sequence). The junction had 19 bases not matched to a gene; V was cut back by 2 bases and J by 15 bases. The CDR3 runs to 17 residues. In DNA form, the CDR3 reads TGTGCCAGCAGCTTAAACCCCGGGACTAGCGATTTTGATCGATGGTTCTTC. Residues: CASSLNPGTSDFDRWFF.

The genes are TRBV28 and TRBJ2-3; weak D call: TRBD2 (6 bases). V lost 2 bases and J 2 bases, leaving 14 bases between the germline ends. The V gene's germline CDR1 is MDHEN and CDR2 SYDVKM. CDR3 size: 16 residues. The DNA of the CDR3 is TGTGCCAGCAGTTTACTTGGGAGGACGGTCACAGATACGCAGTATTTT. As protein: CASSLLGRTVTDTQYF.

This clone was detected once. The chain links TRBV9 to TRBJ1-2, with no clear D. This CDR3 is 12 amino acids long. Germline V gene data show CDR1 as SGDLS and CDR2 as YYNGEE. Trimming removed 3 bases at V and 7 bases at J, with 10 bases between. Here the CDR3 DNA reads TGTGCCAGCAGCGGCTTTTCGGGTGGCTACACCTTC. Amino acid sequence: CASSGFSGGYTF.

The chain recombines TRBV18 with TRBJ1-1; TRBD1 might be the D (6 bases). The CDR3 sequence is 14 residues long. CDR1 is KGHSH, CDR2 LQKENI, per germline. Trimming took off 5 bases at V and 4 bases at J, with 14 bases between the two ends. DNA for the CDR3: TGTGCCAGCTCAGTACAGGGTCCAAGCACTGAAGCTTTCTTT. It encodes CASSVQGPSTEAFF.

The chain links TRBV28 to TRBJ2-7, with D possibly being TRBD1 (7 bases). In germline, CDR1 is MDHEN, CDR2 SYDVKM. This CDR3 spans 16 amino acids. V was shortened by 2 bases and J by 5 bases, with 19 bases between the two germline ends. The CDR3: CASSLPGEQGSHEQYF. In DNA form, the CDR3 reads TGTGCCAGCAGTTTACCGGGGGAACAGGGGTCTCACGAGCAGTACTTC.

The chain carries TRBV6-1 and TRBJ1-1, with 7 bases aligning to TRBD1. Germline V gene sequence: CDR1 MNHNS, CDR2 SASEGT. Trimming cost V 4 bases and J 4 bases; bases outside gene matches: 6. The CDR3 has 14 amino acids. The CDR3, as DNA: TGTGCCAGCAGTGGTCCAGGGGGAGGCACTGAAGCTTTCTTT. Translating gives CASSGPGGGTEAFF.

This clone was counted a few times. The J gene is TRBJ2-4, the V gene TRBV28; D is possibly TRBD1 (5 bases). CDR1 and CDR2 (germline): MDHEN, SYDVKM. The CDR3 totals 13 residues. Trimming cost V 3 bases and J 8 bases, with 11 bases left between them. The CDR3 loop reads CASSFNMGHIQYF. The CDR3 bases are TGTGCCAGCAGTTTTAACATGGGGCACATTCAGTACTTC.

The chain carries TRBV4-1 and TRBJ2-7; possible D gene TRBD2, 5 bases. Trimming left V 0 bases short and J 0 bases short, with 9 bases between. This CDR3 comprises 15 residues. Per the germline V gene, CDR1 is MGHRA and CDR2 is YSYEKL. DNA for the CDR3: TGCGCCAGCAGCCAAGATTTAAGCGGCTCCTACGAGCAGTACTTC. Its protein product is CASSQDLSGSYEQYF.

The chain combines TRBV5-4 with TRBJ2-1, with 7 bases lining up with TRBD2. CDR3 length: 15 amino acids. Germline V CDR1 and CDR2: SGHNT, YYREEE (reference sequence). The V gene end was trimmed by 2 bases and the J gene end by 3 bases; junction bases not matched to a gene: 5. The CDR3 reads CASSLSGVNYNEQFF. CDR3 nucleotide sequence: TGTGCCAGCAGCTTAAGCGGGGTCAACTACAATGAGCAGTTCTTC.

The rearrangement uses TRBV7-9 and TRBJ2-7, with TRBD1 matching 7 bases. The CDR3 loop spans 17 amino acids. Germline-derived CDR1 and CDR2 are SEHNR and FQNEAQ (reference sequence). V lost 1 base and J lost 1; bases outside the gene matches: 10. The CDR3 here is CASSLEGQGVLSYEQYF. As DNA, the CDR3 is TGTGCCAGCAGCTTAGAAGGTCAGGGGGTCCTTTCCTACGAGCAGTACTTC.

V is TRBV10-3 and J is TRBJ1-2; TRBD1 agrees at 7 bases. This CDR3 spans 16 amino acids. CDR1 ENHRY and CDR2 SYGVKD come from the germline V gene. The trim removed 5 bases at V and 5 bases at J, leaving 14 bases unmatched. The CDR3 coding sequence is TGTGCCATCAGTCCCAAAGCAGTAGACAGGGTGTATGGCTACACCTTC. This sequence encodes CAISPKAVDRVYGYTF.